This TCR beta chain was recorded in a study of T cells after yellow fever vaccination. About this clonotype: Its antigen is still unknown.

Using its own MiXCR run on the 5' RACE reads, TCRdb lists one record per CDR3 protein. The sample yields approximately 300,000 distinct CDR3 sequences, approximately 7% seen once. Overall study findings and caveats: Researchers report a weaker secondary response that nonetheless peaked faster, day 5 versus 15. Primary-vaccination clones mostly resurfaced post-booster (96% CD4, about 87% CD8).

V dropped 6 bases and J dropped 2 bases, with 12 bases sitting between them. CDR3 size: 14 residues. Germline CDR1 SSHAT, CDR2 FNYEAQ (reference sequence). The input for sequencing was PBMCs, taken approximately 40 days after the first yellow fever vaccination. This sequence originates from a young man who received the YFV17D yellow fever vaccine. The rearrangement uses TRBV7-7 and TRBJ2-3; maybe TRBD1 (6 bases). This CDR3 reads CASSPQGYTDTQYF. CDR3 DNA sequence: TGTGCCAGCAGTCCACAGGGCTACACAGATACGCAGTATTTT.